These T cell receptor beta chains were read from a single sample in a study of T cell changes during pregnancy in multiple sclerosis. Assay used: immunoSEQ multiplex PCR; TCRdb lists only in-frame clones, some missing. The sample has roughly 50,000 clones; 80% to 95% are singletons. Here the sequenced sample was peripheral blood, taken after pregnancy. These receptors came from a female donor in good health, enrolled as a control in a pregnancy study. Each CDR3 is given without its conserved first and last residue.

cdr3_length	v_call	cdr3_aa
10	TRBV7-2	ASSLAGQPIL
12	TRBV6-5	ASSRTGGGTEAF
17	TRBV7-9	ASSLGASGGPRSYNEQF
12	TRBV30	AWSHGGARQPQH
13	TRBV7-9	ASSFDLVGTDTQY
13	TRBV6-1	ASSEAGRLSYEQY
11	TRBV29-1	SVEGRAYNEQF
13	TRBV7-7	ASLPGGLYTGELF
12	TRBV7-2	ASSLVTDWHEQY
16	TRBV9	ASSVEEGGESTAYEQY
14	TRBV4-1	ASSQDFGGSNQPQH
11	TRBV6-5	ASRISGTYEQY
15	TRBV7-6	ASSLLPASGGKAEQF
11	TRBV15	ATSRAGNTEAF
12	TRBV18	ASSYDSRATEAF
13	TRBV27	ASSPGQGLADTQY
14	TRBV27	ASSPIAGGKYNEQF
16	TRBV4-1	ASSQMGTIQGVNTEAF
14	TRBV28	ASSLFQGLGVYEQY
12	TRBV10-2	ASGLGGVGTEAF
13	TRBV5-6	ASSLLTGDTDTQY
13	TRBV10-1	ASSARDRWFYEQY
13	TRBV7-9	ASSLTSGVINEQF
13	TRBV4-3	ASSQAEGVGYEQY
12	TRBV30	AWSPGLDLNEQF
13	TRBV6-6	ASSYSAGRFGEQY
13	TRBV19	ASSETGFSTDTQY
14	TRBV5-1	ASSLTGLDWAGELF
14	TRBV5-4	ASSALSGLRGYEQY
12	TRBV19	ASSISSTPEKLF
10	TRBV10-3	AISGQVRQQY
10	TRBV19	ASSTILGGYT
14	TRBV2	ASSSQAFANTGELF
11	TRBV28	ASRNSGGYGYT
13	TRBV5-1	ASSPVGAMNTEAF
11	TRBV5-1	ASSVDFDQPQH
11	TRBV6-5	ASSYTTGGKAF
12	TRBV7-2	ASSSGRGTYGYT
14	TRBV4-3	ASSQQDRAGANVLT
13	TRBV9	ASSVVDGTAEKLF
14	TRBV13	ASSLRLAGRGDTQY
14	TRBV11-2	ASSSAGRGSGNTIY
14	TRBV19	ASTPQAQGSSYEQY
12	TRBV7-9	ASNPGQGIYGYT
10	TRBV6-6	ASGDNAETQY
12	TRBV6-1	ASIPTGVGYEQY
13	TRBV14	ASSQEPGGNTEAF
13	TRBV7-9	ASSPGLRRDTEAF
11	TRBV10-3	ATGQGGNQPQH
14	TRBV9	ASSVGDRAGNQPQH
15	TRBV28	ASSLLPAGRNTGELF
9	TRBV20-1	SAPQVMGYT
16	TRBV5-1	ASSFTARALTGANVLT
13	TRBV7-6	ASSPRDRRGNTIY
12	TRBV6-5	ASSQLINTDTQY
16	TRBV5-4	ASSLGTSGRRSYNEQF
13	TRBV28	ASSPQGQGNSPLH
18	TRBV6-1	ASSEGGTGLFGAFGYGYT
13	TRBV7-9	ASSLEAGVYNEQF